This T cell receptor (beta chain) was sequenced in a study of regulatory T cells in long-lasting Graves disease. Study-wide points: Analyses excluded thyroid tissue, covering peripheral blood alone. Since the sample size was small, accuracy may have been reduced. Persistent-disease Graves' patients showed less TCR diversity than new cases.

Time point reported: persistent/refractory GD, antithyroid drugs over 5 years with positive TRAb. Preparation of the TCR library used RNA extracted from PBMCs. Diagnosing Graves' disease relied on the American Thyroid Association guidelines. Libraries of TCR beta came from iRepertoire HTBI primers plus Arm-PCR of CDR3 regions. TCRdb itself ran the multiplex PCR reads through MiXCR, one entry per CDR3 protein. The sample carries 700,000 or so distinct CDR3 sequences, about 32% recorded once. This clonotype was seen ten or more times. The antigen is undetermined. The V gene's germline CDR1 is DFQATT and CDR2 SNEGSKA (reference sequence). The CDR3 totals 14 residues. V gave up 6 bases and J gave up 2 bases, with 16 bases separating them.

This chain uses TRBV20-1 with TRBJ2-5; D perhaps matches TRBD2 (6 bases). The sequencing used peripheral blood mononuclear cells (PBMCs), collected when the disease was refractory, from a patient treated with antithyroid drugs. The TCR originated in a female donor with Graves disease. The CDR3 reads CSARDGSIQETQYF. The CDR3 DNA reads as TGCAGTGCCCGCGACGGGAGTATACAAGAGACCCAGTACTTC.